Here is one TCR beta chain with its context. The data were taken from a study of cytomegalovirus exposure and HLA in healthy donors. The germline V and J ends were trimmed by 5 bases and 0 bases, with 19 bases remaining between them. Per germline, CDR1 SGHVS and CDR2 FNYEAQ. This CDR3 is built from 18 residues. The PCR employed 60 Vbeta primers together with 13 Jbeta primers. TCRdb keeps only in-frame clones here, not all; method: immunoSEQ multiplex PCR. The data contain 50,000 to 60,000 clones, roughly 81% of them singletons. What was sequenced was PBMCs. This TCR derives from a woman aged 35 to 49 in good health and CMV-seropositive. The rearrangement joins TRBV7-6 to TRBJ1-4; TRBD1 might be the D (6 bases). This CDR3 is CASSTRTDAIATNEKLFF. The CDR3, as DNA: TGTGCCAGCAGCACCCGGACAGACGCGATAGCAACTAATGAAAAACTGTTTTTT.